Below, one TCR beta chain is given with its context. Extracted RNA was reverse transcribed, and the resulting cDNA served as sequencing template. The protocol was immunoSEQ multiplex PCR, while the TCRdb copy is restricted to in-frame clones and leaves out a portion. This table has 150,000 to 200,000 clones, about 67% appearing once. This sample is drawn from a study of CD8+ T cells in alopecia areata. Overall study context: Treatment comprised oral tofacitinib, 5 to 10 mg twice daily, in treated patients.

Germline loops: CDR1 SNHLY, CDR2 FYNNEI. The germline V and J ends were trimmed by 6 bases and 2 bases, with 19 bases remaining between them. The CDR3 consists of 16 residues. The sequenced sample was CD8+ T cells sorted from blood, obtained at week 0. This chain uses TRBV2 with TRBJ2-5, with D hard to call. This sequence was found in a human donor with alopecia areata. The CDR3 bases are TGTGCCAGCAGGTTAATCCCCCGCCCAGTTCAAGAGACCCAGTACTTC. This encodes CASRLIPRPVQETQYF.